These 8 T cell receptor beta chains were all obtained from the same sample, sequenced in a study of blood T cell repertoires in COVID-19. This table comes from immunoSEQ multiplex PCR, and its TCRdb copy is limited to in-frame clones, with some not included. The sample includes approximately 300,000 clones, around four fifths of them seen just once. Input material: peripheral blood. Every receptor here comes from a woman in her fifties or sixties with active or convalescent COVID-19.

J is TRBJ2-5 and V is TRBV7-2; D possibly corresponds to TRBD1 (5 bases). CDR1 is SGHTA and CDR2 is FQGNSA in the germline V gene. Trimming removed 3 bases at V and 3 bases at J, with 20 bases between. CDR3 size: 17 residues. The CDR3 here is CASSFSPHQGWEETQYF. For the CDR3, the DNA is TGTGCCAGCAGCTTTAGCCCCCACCAGGGCTGGGAAGAGACCCAGTACTTC.

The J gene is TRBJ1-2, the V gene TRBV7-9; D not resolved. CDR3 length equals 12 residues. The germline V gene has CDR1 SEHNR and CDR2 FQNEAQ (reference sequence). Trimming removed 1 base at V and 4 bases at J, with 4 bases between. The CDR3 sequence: CASSLDSYGYTF. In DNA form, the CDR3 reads TGTGCCAGCAGCTTAGACAGCTATGGCTACACCTTC.

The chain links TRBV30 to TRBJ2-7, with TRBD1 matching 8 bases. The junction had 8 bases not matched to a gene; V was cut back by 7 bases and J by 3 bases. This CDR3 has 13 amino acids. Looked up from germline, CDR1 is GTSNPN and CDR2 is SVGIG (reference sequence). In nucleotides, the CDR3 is TGTGCCTCTGACGGTGACAGGGGCTACGAGCAGTACTTC. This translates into CASDGDRGYEQYF.

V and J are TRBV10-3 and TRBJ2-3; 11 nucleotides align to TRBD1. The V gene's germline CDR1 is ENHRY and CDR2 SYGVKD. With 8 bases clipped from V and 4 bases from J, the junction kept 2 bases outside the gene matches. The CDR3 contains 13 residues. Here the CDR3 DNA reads TGTGCCATCGGACAGGGGGCGGCAGATACGCAGTATTTT. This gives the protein CAIGQGAADTQYF.

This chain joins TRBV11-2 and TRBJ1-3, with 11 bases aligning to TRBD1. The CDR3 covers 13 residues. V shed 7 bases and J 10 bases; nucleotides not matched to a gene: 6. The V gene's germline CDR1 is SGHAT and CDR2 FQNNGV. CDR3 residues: CASTSGTGGTIYF. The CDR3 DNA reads TGTGCCAGCACGTCAGGGACAGGGGGGACCATATATTTT.

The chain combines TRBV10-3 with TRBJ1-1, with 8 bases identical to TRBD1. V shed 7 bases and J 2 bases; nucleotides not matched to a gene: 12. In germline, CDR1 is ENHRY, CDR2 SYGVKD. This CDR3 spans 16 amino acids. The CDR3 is CAIMGTYDRGNTEAFF. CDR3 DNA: TGTGCCATCATGGGGACGTACGACAGGGGTAACACTGAAGCTTTCTTT.

The CDR3 sequence: CAISALGSSGPYEQYF. CDR3 nucleotides: TGTGCCATCAGTGCTTTAGGGTCTAGCGGACCCTACGAGCAGTACTTC. This chain links TRBV10-3 with TRBJ2-7; 7 nucleotides match TRBD2. Germline lookup yields CDR1 ENHRY and CDR2 SYGVKD. V was clipped by 4 bases and J by 2 bases; unmatched bases: 11. The CDR3 consists of 16 residues.

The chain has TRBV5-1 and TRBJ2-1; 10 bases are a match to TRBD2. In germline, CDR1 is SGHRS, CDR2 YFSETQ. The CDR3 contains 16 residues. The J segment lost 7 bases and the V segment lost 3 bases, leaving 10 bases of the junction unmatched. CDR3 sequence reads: CASSSFETSGLNEQFF. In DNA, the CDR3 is TGCGCCAGCAGCTCCTTTGAGACTAGCGGGTTGAATGAGCAGTTCTTC.